This TCR beta chain was recorded in a study of vaccination effects on CD4 cells after COVID-19 (dated 2022 in TCRdb). Regarding the study in general: Across the study, the median time from the second dose to post-vaccine sampling was 72 days (range 14 to 241). In both COVID-19 convalescent patients and infection-naive vaccine recipients, the study compared SARS-CoV-2 spike-specific CD4+ TCR repertoires from before mRNA vaccination with those from after it. A total of more than 8 COVID-19 convalescent patients and a handful of SARS-CoV-2-naive healthy vaccine recipients were included in the full study. Cultures from other donors in the study were sequenced with the Oncomine TCR Beta short-read assay on an Illumina iSeq 100. Results and caveats for the whole study, not just this receptor: Clones induced by infection and clones induced by vaccination both contracted markedly at late timepoints after vaccination, which fits with T cell responses waning over time. The study was limited by a small number of convalescent patients and lacked early post-infection timepoints. Among healthy vaccine recipients, nearly all vaccine-induced clones were SARS-CoV-2 mono-reactive, and just 1 of 255 was cross-reactive with common cold coronaviruses.

Preparation of the library involved the immunoSEQ multiplex PCR assay. TCR beta CDR3 sequencing was performed on DNA from the cultured, isolated CD4+ T cells. The original methods were these. Non-productive TCR sequences were discarded, and reads were trimmed to the CDR3 region, with only CDR3s of 7 or more amino acids retained. The MANAFEST web app was used to identify antigen-specific clonotypes by comparing expansion in peptide wells with expansion in reference cultures. To count as positive, a clone had to show expansion at FDR<0.05 compared with the reference and with all other wells, an odds ratio above 5, and a frequency above 0.1% in two replicate wells. A clonotype was defined as cross-reactive if the clonotype was significantly expanded both in SARS-CoV-2 spike wells and in at least one common cold coronavirus spike condition. CDR3 similarity was assessed by Levenshtein distance with the stringdist R package, and unrooted trees were built with ape in R 3.6.1. Drawn from immuneACCESS, this table holds only the in-frame rearrangements with V and J called that TCRdb kept. Clones are partly lost; checked studies trace under half to an unresolved V gene and leave the rest unexplained. D and trimming were read from the DNA, whereas the V and J calls and clone size are those reported in that table. This sample holds tens of thousands of clones; around two thirds were observed only once. The ten largest clones take up about 1.6% of the sample.

The germline V gene provides CDR1 ENHRY and CDR2 SYGVKD. There are 13 amino acids in the CDR3, from cysteine to phenylalanine inclusive. Here the CDR3 DNA is all that survives: 39 bases in frame from base 1. V loses 4 bases at its end and J loses 5 bases; junction bases beyond the gene matches: 2. In the ViraFEST assay, PBMC were stimulated with viral peptide pools, and antigen-specific CD4+ T cell clonotypes were then identified by expansion using TCR sequencing. After roughly 11 days of culture, CD4+ T cells were isolated with the EasySep CD4+ T cell isolation kit. Each participant received two doses of an mRNA SARS-CoV-2 vaccine, either BNT162b2 or mRNA-1273. Healthy vaccine recipients had no prior SARS-CoV-2 infection, confirmed by negative nucleocapsid antibodies before and after vaccination. About 2.2 million PBMC per well were cultured in IMDM with about 5% human AB serum, 10 IU/ml IL-2 and gentamicin, plus 10 ug/ml peptides. Half of the culture medium was replaced with fresh IL-2-containing medium on days 3 and 7. Each peptide stimulation condition was cultured in triplicate wells unless otherwise noted. Using Ficoll-Paque Plus gradient centrifugation, PBMC were separated from whole blood and then either used fresh or cryopreserved at -140C. The overlapping peptide pools covered the spike proteins of SARS-CoV-2 as well as those of the common cold coronaviruses HCoV-NL63, HCoV-OC43 and HCoV-229E. Genomic DNA was extracted from cultured CD4+ T cells with the QIAamp micro DNA kit.

Regarding this clone: What antigen it recognizes has not been identified. Base qualities were left out, and no much larger clone turns up one base away.

The sequence was obtained from a human donor who received a COVID-19 vaccine. Rearrangement joined TRBV10-3 to TRBJ1-5; 7 bases in between match TRBD1. The sample consisted of CD4+ T cells from PBMCs cultured with HCoV-229E spike peptides, taken after COVID-19 vaccination. In the paper's terms, the cell subset or site label means: HCoV-229E spike overlapping peptide pool stimulation. The nucleotides read TGTGCCATCAGTGCCGACAGGGATCAGCCCCAGCATTTT. This is translated as CAISADRDQPQHF.